This T cell receptor (beta chain) was sequenced in a study of shared clonotypes between healthy human individuals. Study conclusions and caveats: The generation probabilities recorded for non-shared clonotypes fell below those of clonotypes shared by all four donors.

The method was immunoSEQ multiplex PCR; TCRdb's version includes in-frame clones alone and lacks a portion of them. The data contain under 850,000 clones, 80% to 95% of them singletons. CDR1 is MDHEN, CDR2 SYDVKM, per germline. The CDR3 runs to 16 residues. Germline trimming cut 2 bases from V and 3 bases from J; bases unmatched to any gene: 9. About this clone itself: Its cognate antigen is unknown.

Terminally differentiated effector memory CD45RA+ cells were excluded by CCR7 positive selection of CD45RO-negative cells. This clonotype was sampled from a man aged 25-45 years in good health. Material: naive CD8+ T cells sorted from blood. The gene calls are TRBV28 and TRBJ2-7; 8 nucleotides line up with TRBD1. CDR3 amino acids: CASSLMRAGGDYEQYF. CDR3 nucleotide sequence: TGTGCCAGCAGTTTAATGAGGGCAGGGGGCGACTACGAGCAGTACTTC.